The text below deals with one TCR beta chain. The sample comes from a study of blood T cell repertoires in COVID-19. In the authors' methods: The assay estimated nucleated cells by amplifying reference gene primers. The data were produced by immunoSEQ multiplex PCR, yet TCRdb's version contains in-frame clones alone and is incomplete. That table gives V, J and clone size, and the DNA gave D and trimming. The profile shows some 140,000 clones, around nine tenths of them singletons. The TCR was taken from a man between 50 and 59 years old with active or convalescent COVID-19. The specimen sequenced was peripheral blood.

DNA of the CDR3: TGTGCCAGCAGTGAACGGCCCAGCGGGAGAAGAACACTCACAGATACGCAGTATTTT. The encoded protein is CASSERPSGRRTLTDTQYF. The rearrangement joins TRBV2 to TRBJ2-3; TRBD2 agrees at 8 bases. From germline, CDR1 is SNHLY and CDR2 FYNNEI. Trimming cost V 2 bases and J 2 bases; bases outside gene matches: 15. The CDR3 is 19 residues long.